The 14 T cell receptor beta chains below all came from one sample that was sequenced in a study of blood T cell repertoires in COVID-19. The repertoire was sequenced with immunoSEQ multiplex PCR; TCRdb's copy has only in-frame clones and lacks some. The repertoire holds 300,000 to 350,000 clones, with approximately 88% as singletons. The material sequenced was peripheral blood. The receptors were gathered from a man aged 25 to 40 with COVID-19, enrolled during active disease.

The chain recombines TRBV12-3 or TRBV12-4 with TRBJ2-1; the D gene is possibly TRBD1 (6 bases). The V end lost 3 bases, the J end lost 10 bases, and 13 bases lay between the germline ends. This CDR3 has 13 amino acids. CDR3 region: CASSFFLQGEQFF. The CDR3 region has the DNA TGTGCCAGCAGTTTCTTCTTACAGGGAGAGCAGTTCTTC.

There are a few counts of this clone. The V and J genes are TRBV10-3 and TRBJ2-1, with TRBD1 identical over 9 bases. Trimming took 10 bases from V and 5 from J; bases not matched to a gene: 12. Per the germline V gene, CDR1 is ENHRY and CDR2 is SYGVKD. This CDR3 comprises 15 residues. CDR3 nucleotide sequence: TGTGCCACCTTGACAGGGGGTCCAGGCCACAATGAGCAGTTCTTC. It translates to CATLTGGPGHNEQFF.

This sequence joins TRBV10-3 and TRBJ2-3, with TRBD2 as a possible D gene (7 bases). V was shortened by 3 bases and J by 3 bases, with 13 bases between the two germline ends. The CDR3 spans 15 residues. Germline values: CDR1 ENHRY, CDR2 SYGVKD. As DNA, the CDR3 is TGTGCCATCAGTGAACGGGGGGCACCTACAGATACGCAGTATTTT. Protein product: CAISERGAPTDTQYF.

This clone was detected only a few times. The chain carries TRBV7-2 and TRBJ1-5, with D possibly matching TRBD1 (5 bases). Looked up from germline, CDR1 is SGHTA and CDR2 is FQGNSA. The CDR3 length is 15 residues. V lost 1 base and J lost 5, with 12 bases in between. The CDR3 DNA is TGTGCCAGCAGCTTAGATGGGCAGGGCTATCAGCCCCAGCATTTT. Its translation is CASSLDGQGYQPQHF.

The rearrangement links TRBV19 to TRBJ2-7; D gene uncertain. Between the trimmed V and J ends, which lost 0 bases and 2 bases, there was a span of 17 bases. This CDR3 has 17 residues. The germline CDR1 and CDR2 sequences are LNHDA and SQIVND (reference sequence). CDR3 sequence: CASSIEWNPGSTYEQYF. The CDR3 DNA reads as TGTGCCAGTAGTATAGAGTGGAACCCGGGTTCAACCTACGAGCAGTACTTC.

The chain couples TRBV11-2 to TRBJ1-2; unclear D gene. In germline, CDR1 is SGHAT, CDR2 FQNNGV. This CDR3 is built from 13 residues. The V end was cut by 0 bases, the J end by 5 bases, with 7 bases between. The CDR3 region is CASSLDPVYGYTF. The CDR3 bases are TGTGCCAGCAGCTTAGATCCAGTTTATGGCTACACCTTC.

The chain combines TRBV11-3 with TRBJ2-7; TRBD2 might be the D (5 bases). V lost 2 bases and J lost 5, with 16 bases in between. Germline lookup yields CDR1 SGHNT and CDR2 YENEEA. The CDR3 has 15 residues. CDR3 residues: CASSLHGADSDEQYF. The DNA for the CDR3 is TGTGCCAGCAGCTTACACGGAGCGGATTCAGACGAGCAGTACTTC.

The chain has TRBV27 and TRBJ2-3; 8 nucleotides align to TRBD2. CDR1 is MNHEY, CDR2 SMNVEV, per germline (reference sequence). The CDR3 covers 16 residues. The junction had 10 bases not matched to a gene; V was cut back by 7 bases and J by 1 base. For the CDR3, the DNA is TGTGCCAGCATGACCGGGGGGGCCAGCCGCACAGATACGCAGTATTTT. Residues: CASMTGGASRTDTQYF.

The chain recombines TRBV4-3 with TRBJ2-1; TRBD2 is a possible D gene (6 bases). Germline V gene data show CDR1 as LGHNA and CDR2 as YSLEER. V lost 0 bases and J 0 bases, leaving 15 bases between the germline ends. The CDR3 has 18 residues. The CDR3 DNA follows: TGCGCCAGCAGCCAAGATTGGGTAGCGGAGAGCTCCTACAATGAGCAGTTCTTC. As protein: CASSQDWVAESSYNEQFF.

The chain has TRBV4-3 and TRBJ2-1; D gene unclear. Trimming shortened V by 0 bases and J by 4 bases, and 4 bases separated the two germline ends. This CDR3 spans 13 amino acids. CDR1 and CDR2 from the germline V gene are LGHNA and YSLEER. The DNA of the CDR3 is TGCGCCAGCAGCCAAGAACAGTACAATGAGCAGTTCTTC. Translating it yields CASSQEQYNEQFF.

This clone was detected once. The DNA of the CDR3 is TGTGCCTGGTCACGGTCTCCTTCTAGCACAGATACGCAGTATTTT. It is translated as CAWSRSPSSTDTQYF. The V gene is TRBV30, the J gene TRBJ2-3; no firm D call. CDR1 and CDR2 from the germline V gene are GTSNPN and SVGIG (reference sequence). V was pared by 5 bases and J by 0 bases, with 15 bases between. This CDR3 is built from 15 residues.

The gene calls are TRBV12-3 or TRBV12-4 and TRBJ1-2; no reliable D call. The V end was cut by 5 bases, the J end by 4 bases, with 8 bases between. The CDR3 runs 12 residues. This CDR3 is CASSPLPYGYTF. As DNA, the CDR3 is TGTGCCAGCAGTCCTCTACCCTATGGCTACACCTTC.

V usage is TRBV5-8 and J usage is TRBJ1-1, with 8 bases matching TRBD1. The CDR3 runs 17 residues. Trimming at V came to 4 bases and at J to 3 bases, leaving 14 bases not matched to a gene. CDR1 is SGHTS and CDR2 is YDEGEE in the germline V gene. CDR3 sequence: CASSLGAGGAWDTEAFF. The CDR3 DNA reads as TGTGCCAGCAGCCTTGGGGCAGGGGGCGCCTGGGACACTGAAGCTTTCTTT.

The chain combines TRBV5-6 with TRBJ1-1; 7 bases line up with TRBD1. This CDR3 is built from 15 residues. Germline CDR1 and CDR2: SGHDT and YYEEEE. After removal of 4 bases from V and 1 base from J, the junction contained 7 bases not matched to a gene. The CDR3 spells CASSKTGDPNTEAFF. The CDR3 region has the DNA TGTGCCAGCAGCAAAACAGGGGATCCGAACACTGAAGCTTTCTTT.